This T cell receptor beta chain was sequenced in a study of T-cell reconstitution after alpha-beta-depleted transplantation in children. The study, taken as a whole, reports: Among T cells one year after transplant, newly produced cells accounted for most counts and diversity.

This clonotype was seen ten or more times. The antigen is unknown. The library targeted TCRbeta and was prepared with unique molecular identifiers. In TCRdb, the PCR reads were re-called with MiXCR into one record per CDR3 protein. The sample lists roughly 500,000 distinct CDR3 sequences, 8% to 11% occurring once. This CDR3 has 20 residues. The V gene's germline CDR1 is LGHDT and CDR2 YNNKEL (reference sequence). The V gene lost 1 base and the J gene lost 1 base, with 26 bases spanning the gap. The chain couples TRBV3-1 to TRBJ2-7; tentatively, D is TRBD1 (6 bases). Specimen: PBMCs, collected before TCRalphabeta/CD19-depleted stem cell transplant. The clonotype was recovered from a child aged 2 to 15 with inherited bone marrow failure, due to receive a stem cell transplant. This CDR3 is CASSQGRGRFGGLTSYEQYF. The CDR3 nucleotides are TGTGCCAGCAGCCAAGGTAGGGGCCGATTTGGGGGCCTCACATCCTACGAGCAGTACTTC.